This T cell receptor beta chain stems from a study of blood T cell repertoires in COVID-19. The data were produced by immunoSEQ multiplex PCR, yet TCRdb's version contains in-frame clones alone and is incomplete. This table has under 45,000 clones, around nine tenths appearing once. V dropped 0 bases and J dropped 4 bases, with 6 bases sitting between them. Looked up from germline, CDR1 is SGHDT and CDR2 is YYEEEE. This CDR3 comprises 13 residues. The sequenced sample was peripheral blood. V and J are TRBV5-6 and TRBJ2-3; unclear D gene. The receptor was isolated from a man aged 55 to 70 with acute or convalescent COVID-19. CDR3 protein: CASSLVQADTQYF. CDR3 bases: TGTGCCAGCAGCTTGGTGCAGGCAGATACGCAGTATTTT.